Each of the 10 T cell receptor beta chains below was sequenced from the same sample in a study of blood T cell repertoires in COVID-19. Profiled with immunoSEQ multiplex PCR; TCRdb holds only in-frame clones, not every one. The sample lists under 170,000 clones, roughly 87% occurring once. Sequencing input: peripheral blood. The receptors shown here come from a woman aged 55-69 years with active or convalescent COVID-19.

This chain joins TRBV7-2 and TRBJ2-1; 9 nucleotides align to TRBD1. After removal of 1 base from V and 1 base from J, the junction contained 2 bases not matched to a gene. Germline loops: CDR1 SGHTA, CDR2 FQGNSA. The CDR3 runs 16 residues. CDR3 loop: CASSLDGTGSYNEQFF. The CDR3 nucleotides are TGTGCCAGCAGCTTAGACGGGACAGGGTCCTACAATGAGCAGTTCTTC.

DNA for the CDR3: TGTGCCAGCAGTTCGACAGGGGGTAGTGAGCAGTTCTTC. It yields the protein CASSSTGGSEQFF. The chain uses TRBV12-3 or TRBV12-4 and TRBJ2-1; TRBD1 matches 9 bases. After removal of 4 bases from V and 9 bases from J, the junction contained 4 bases not matched to a gene. The CDR3 spans 13 residues.

The chain employs TRBV6-2 or TRBV6-3 and TRBJ1-5; possibly TRBD1 for D (6 bases). V lost 6 bases and J 2 bases, leaving 14 bases between the germline ends. Germline V gene data show CDR1 as MNHEY and CDR2 as SVGEGT. The CDR3 contains 15 residues. CDR3 coding DNA: TGTGCCAGCAGCGTAAACAGGGACGGCAATCAGCCCCAGCATTTT. It encodes CASSVNRDGNQPQHF.

The chain joins TRBV18 to TRBJ1-6; 9 bases match TRBD1. Germline trimming cut 1 base from V and 7 bases from J; bases unmatched to any gene: 5. CDR1 and CDR2 (germline): KGHSH, LQKENI. This CDR3 has 16 residues. The CDR3, as DNA: TGTGCCAGCTCACCACAAAGGGACAGGGCGAATTCACCCCTCCACTTT. Translating gives CASSPQRDRANSPLHF. Full variable domain (rest looked up from reference TRBV18 and TRBJ1-6): NAGVMQNPRHLVRRRGQEARLRCSPMKGHSHVYWYRQLPEEGLKFMVYLQKENIIDESGMPKERFSAEFPKEGPSILRIQQVVRGDSAAYFCASSPQRDRANSPLHFGNGTRLTVT.

This rearrangement joins TRBV19 to TRBJ1-2; 9 bases agree with TRBD1. This CDR3 comprises 13 residues. Germline CDR1 LNHDA, CDR2 SQIVND (reference sequence). Trimming at V came to 6 bases and at J to 6 bases, leaving 5 bases not matched to a gene. In DNA, the CDR3 is TGTGCCAGTAGCGAACAGGGGGCGAATGGCTACACCTTC. Protein: CASSEQGANGYTF. Filled out from reference TRBV19 and TRBJ1-2, the complete variable domain reads DGGITQSPKYLFRKEGQNVTLSCEQNLNHDAMYWYRQDPGQGLRLIYYSQIVNDFQKGDIAEGYSVSREKKESFPLTVTSAQKNPTAFYLCASSEQGANGYTFGSGTRLTVV.

The genes are TRBV5-1 and TRBJ2-1, with TRBD1 identical over 8 bases. J lost 6 bases, V lost 5 bases, and 13 bases had no gene match. The CDR3 has 16 residues. Germline V gene lookup returns CDR1 SGHRS and CDR2 YFSETQ. CDR3 coding DNA: TGCGCCAGCAGTCCTTCCCCGGACAGGGTCCCCAATGAGCAGTTCTTC. It translates to CASSPSPDRVPNEQFF.

The J gene is TRBJ1-2, the V gene TRBV7-9; D remains ambiguous. The CDR3 is 14 amino acids. Germline V lookup: CDR1 SEHNR, CDR2 FQNEAQ (reference sequence). V lost 0 bases and J 11 bases, leaving 16 bases between the germline ends. CDR3 nucleotides: TGTGCCAGCAGCTTAGCCTCGACAATCAGCAGGTACACCTTC. This codes for CASSLASTISRYTF.

This sequence joins TRBV29-1 and TRBJ1-2; no firm D call. The germline V and J ends were trimmed by 8 bases and 5 bases, with 12 bases remaining between them. CDR1 SQVTM and CDR2 ANQGSEA come from the germline V gene. CDR3 size: 11 residues. The CDR3 loop is CSLWTGYGYTF. The CDR3 DNA reads as TGCAGCTTATGGACGGGATATGGCTACACCTTC.

V is TRBV7-2 and J is TRBJ2-3; D may be TRBD1 (5 bases). V lost 3 bases and J 6 bases, leaving 10 bases between the germline ends. The CDR3 loop spans 13 amino acids. CDR1 and CDR2 (germline): SGHTA, FQGNSA. CDR3 residues: CASSFFSGDTQYF. CDR3 sequence (DNA): TGTGCCAGCAGCTTTTTCTCAGGGGATACGCAGTATTTT.

The J gene is TRBJ1-2, the V gene TRBV6-5, with 9 bases lining up with TRBD1. V shed 8 bases, J shed 10 bases, and the junction held 11 bases outside the gene matches. Germline lookup yields CDR1 MNHEY and CDR2 SVGAGI. The CDR3 extends over 13 amino acids. The CDR3 here is CASWPGTGINYTF. In nucleotides, the CDR3 is TGTGCCAGCTGGCCGGGGACAGGGATCAACTACACCTTC.